The clone carrying this T cell receptor beta chain occurred once. These data come from a study of shared clonotypes between healthy human individuals. Using immunoSEQ multiplex PCR, the repertoire was profiled, and TCRdb retains in-frame clones only, with some absent. The data contain 1.4 million to 1.5 million clones, roughly 96% of them singletons. V lost 2 bases and J lost 5; bases outside the gene matches: 9. CDR3 size: 15 residues. Germline CDR1 and CDR2: SGHTA and FQGNSA. The V gene is TRBV7-2, the J gene TRBJ2-7; 7 nucleotides match TRBD2. The sequencing input was naive CD4+ T cells sorted from blood. Stated subset: CD45RA+ positively selected. This clonotype was sampled from a man in his thirties or forties in good health. The DNA for the CDR3 is TGTGCCAGCAGCTTATGGGGACGGGAGGCCGACGAGCAGTACTTC. This translates into CASSLWGREADEQYF. Supplemented by reference TRBV7-2 and TRBJ2-7, the full variable domain reads GAGVSQSPSNKVTEKGKDVELRCDPISGHTALYWYRQSLGQGLEFLIYFQGNSAPDKSGLPSDRFSAERTGGSVSTLTIQRTQQEDSAVYLCASSLWGREADEQYFGPGTRLTVT.